This T cell receptor (beta chain) was recovered during a study of cytomegalovirus exposure and HLA in healthy donors. PCR involved 60 Vbeta and 13 Jbeta primers. Sequencing used immunoSEQ multiplex PCR; TCRdb keeps in-frame clones, though not all of them. Among roughly 110,000 clones listed, around 78% were seen once. CDR3 size: 13 residues. V lost 2 bases, J lost 2 bases, and 7 bases lay in between. Germline loops: CDR1 MNHEY, CDR2 SVGAGI. Material: PBMCs. The receptor comes from a man aged 25-45 years in good health and CMV-seronegative. This chain links TRBV6-5 with TRBJ2-7; no definite D call. The CDR3 region is CASSYRDAYEQYF. The CDR3 coding sequence is TGTGCCAGCAGTTACCGCGATGCCTACGAGCAGTACTTC.